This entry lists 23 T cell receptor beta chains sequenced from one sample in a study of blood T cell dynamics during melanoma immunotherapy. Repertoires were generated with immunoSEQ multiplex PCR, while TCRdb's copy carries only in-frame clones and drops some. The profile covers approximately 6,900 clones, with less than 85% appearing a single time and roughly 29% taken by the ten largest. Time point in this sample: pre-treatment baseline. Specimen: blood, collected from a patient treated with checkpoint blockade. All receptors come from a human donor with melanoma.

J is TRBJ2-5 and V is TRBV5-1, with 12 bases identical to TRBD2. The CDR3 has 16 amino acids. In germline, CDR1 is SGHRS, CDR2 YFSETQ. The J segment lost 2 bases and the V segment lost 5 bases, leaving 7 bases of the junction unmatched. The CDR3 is CASRSGTSGLQETQYF. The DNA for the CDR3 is TGCGCCAGCAGAAGCGGGACTAGCGGGCTTCAAGAGACCCAGTACTTC. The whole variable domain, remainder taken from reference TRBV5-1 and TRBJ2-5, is KAGVTQTPRYLIKTRGQQVTLSCSPISGHRSVSWYQQTPGQGLQFLFEYFSETQRNKGNFPGRFSGRQFSNSRSEMNVSTLELGDSALYLCASRSGTSGLQETQYFGPGTRLLVL.

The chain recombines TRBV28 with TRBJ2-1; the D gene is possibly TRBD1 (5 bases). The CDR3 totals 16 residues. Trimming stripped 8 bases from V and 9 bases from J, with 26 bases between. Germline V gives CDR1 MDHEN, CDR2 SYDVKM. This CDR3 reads CASPPSGAGLAGEQFF. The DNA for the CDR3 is TGTGCCAGCCCTCCGAGTGGGGCAGGGCTCGCCGGTGAGCAGTTCTTC.

For the CDR3, the DNA is TGTGCCAGCAGCTTAACCGGCACCGGGGAGCTGTTTTTT. The encoded protein is CASSLTGTGELFF. This sequence joins TRBV7-9 and TRBJ2-2, with unresolved D. This CDR3 has 13 residues. V lost 2 bases to trimming and J lost 4 bases, with 5 bases between them. Germline CDR1 is SEHNR and CDR2 is FQNEAQ (reference sequence).

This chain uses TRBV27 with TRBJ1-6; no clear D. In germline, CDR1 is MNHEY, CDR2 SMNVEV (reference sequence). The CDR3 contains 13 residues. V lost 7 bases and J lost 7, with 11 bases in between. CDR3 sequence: CASTSGRNSPLHF. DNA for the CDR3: TGTGCCAGCACTAGCGGCCGCAATTCACCCCTCCACTTT.

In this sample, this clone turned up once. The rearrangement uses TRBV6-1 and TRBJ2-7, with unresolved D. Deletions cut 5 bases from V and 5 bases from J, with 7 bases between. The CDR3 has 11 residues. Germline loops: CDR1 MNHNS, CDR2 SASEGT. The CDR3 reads CASSPVNEQYF. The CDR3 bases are TGTGCCAGCAGTCCAGTAAACGAGCAGTACTTC.

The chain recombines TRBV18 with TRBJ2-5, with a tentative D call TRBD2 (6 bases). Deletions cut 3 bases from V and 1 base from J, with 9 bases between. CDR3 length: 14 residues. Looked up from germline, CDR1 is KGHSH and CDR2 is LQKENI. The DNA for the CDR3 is TGTGCCAGCTCACCTTGGGAGGCCCAAGAGACCCAGTACTTC. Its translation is CASSPWEAQETQYF.

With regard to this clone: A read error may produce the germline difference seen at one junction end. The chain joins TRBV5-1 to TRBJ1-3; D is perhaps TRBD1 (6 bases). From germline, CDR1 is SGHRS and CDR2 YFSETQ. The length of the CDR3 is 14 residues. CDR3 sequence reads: CASRLQGSGNTIYF. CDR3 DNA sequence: TGTGCCAGCAGGTTACAGGGATCTGGAAACACCATATATTTT.

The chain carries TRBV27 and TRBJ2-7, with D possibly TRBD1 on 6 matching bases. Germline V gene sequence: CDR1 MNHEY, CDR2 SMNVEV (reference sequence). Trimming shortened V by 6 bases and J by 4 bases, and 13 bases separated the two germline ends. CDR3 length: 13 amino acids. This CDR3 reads CASRRTTGYEQYF. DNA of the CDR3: TGTGCCAGCAGGAGAACGACAGGTTACGAGCAGTACTTC.

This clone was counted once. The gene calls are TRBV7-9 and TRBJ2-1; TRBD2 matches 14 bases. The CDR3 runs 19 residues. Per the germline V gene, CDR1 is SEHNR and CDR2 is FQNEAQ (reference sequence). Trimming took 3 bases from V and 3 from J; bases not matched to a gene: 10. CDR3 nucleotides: TGTGCCAGCAGCTTCGGGGGACTAGCGGGAGCCCTCCTCTACAATGAGCAGTTCTTC. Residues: CASSFGGLAGALLYNEQFF.

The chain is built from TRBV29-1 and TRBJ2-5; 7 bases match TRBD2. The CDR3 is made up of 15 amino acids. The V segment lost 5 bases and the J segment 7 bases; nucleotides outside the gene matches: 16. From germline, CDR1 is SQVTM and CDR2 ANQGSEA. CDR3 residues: CSVPTGPSGFATQYF. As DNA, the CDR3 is TGCAGCGTTCCTACCGGGCCTAGCGGATTCGCGACCCAGTACTTC.

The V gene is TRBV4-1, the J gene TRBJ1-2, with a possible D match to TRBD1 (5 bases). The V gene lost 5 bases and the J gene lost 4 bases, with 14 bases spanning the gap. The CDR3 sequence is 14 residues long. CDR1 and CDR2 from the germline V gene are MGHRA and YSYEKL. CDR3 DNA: TGCGCCAGCAGCTTGGGGGGGTACCCCTATGGCTACACCTTC. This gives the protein CASSLGGYPYGYTF.

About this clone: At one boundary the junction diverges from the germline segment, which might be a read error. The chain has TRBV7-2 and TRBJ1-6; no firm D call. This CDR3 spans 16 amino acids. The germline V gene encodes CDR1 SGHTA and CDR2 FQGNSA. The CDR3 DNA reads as TGTGCCAGCAGCTTACTACGAAGAAGGTCCAATTCACTCCTCCACTTT. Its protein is CASSLLRRRSNSLLHF.

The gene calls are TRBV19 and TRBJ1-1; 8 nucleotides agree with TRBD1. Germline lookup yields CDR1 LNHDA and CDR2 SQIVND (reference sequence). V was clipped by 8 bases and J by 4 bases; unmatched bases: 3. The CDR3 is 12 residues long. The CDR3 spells CASRQGSTEAFF. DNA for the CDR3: TGTGCCAGTCGACAGGGGTCCACTGAAGCTTTCTTT.

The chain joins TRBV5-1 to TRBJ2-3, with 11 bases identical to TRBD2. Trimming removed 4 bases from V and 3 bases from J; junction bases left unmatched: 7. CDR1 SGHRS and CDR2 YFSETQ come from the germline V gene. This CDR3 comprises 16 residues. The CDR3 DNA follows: TGCGCCAGCAGCGTTGGGACTAGCGGAACTACAGATACGCAGTATTTT. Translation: CASSVGTSGTTDTQYF.

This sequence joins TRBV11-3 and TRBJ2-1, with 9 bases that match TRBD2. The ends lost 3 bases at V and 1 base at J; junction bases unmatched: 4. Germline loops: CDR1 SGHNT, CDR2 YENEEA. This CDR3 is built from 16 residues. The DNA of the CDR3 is TGTGCCAGCAGCTTGGGCGGGAGGGCGTCCTACAATGAGCAGTTCTTC. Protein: CASSLGGRASYNEQFF.

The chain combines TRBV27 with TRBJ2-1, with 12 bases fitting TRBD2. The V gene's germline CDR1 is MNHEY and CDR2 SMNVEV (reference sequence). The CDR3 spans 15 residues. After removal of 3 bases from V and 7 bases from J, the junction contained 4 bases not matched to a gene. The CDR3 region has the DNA TGTGCCAGCAGTTTGTGGACTAGCGGGAATAATGAGCAGTTCTTC. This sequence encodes CASSLWTSGNNEQFF.

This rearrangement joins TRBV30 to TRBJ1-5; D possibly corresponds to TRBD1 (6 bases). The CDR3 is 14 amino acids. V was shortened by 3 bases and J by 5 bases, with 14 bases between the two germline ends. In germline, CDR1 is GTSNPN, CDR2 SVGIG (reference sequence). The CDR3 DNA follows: TGTGCCTGGAGCCTAGGGGGGGCTCATCAGCCCCAGCATTTT. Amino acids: CAWSLGGAHQPQHF.

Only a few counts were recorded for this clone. CDR3 residues: CASSLYANTGELFF. CDR3 in DNA: TGTGCCAGCAGCTTATACGCCAACACCGGGGAGCTGTTTTTT. V gene TRBV7-2 combines with J gene TRBJ2-2; unclear D gene. The V end lost 2 bases, the J end lost 2 bases, and 6 bases lay between the germline ends. The germline V gene encodes CDR1 SGHTA and CDR2 FQGNSA. This CDR3 is built from 14 residues. The full variable domain, completed using reference TRBV7-2 and TRBJ2-2, is GAGVSQSPSNKVTEKGKDVELRCDPISGHTALYWYRQSLGQGLEFLIYFQGNSAPDKSGLPSDRFSAERTGGSVSTLTIQRTQQEDSAVYLCASSLYANTGELFFGEGSRLTVL.

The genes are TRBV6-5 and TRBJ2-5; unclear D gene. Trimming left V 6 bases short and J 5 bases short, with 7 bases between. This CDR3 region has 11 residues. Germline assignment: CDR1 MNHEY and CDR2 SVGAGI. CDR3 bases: TGTGCCAGCAGGCCCCGGGAGACCCAGTACTTC. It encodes CASRPRETQYF.

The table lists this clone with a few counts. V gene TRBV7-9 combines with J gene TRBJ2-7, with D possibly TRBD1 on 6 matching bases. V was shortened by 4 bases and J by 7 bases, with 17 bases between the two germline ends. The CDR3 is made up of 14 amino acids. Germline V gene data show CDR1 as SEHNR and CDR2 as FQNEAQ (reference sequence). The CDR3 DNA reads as TGTGCCAGCAGCTCAGTACACAGGGTGCAAGAGCAGTACTTC. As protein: CASSSVHRVQEQYF.

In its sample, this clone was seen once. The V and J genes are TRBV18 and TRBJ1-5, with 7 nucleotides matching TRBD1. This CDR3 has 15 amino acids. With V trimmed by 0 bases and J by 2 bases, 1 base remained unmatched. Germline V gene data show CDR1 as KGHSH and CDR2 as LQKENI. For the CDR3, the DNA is TGTGCCAGCTCACCACCGGGGACAGGCAATCAGCCCCAGCATTTT. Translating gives CASSPPGTGNQPQHF.

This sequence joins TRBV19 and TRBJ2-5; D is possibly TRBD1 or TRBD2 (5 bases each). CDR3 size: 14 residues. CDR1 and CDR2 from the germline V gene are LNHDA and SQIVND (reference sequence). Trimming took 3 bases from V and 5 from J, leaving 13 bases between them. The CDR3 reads CASSIPRREETQYF. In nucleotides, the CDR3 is TGTGCCAGTAGTATCCCTCGCAGGGAGGAGACCCAGTACTTC.

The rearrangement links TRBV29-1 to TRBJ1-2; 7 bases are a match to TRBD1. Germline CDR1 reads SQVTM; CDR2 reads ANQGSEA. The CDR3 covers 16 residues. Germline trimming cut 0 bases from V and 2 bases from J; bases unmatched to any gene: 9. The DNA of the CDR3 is TGCAGCGTTGAAGAGATAGTGGCAGGGGGGAACTATGGCTACACCTTC. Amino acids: CSVEEIVAGGNYGYTF.